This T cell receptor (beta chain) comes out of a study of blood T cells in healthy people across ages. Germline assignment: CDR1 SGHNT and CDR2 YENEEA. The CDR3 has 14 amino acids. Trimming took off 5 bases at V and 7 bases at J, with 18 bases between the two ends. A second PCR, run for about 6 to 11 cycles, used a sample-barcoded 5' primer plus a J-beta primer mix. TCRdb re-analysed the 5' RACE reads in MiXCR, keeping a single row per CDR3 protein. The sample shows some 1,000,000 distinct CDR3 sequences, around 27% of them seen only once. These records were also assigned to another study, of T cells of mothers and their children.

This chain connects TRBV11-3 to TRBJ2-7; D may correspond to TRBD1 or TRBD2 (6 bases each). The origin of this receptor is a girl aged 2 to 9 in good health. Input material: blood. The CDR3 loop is CASSLGRKGGEQYF. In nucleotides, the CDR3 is TGTGCCAGCAGCCTAGGGCGGAAGGGGGGTGAGCAGTACTTC.